This entry lists 30 T cell receptor beta chains sequenced from one sample in a study of T-cell reconstitution after alpha-beta-depleted transplantation in children. Unique molecular identifiers were incorporated when the TCRbeta library was constructed. Via MiXCR, TCRdb re-called the PCR reads, giving one row per CDR3 protein. Of about 20,000 distinct CDR3 sequences detected, roughly 10% appear once; the ten largest clones hold roughly 25%. Here the sequenced sample was PBMCs from the stem cell graft donor, taken from the stem cell graft. The receptors stem from a human donor who donated a stem cell graft to a child with chronic granulomatous disease.

This clonotype was counted ten times or more. The rearrangement joins TRBV29-1 to TRBJ1-2; D gene unclear. The CDR3 runs 13 residues. The V gene lost 0 bases and the J gene lost 1 base, with 6 bases spanning the gap. Germline V gives CDR1 SQVTM, CDR2 ANQGSEA. CDR3 protein: CSVEEQDNYGYTF. CDR3 in DNA: TGCAGCGTTGAAGAGCAGGATAACTATGGCTACACCTTC.

Many counts were recorded for this clonotype. The chain carries TRBV25-1 and TRBJ2-7; possible D gene TRBD1, 6 bases. V shed 4 bases and J shed 6 bases, with 13 bases lying between them. The CDR3 has 13 residues. Germline-derived CDR1 and CDR2 are MGHDK and SYGVNS. CDR3 residues: CASSGGTMGEQYF. CDR3 DNA sequence: TGTGCCAGCAGTGGGGGGACAATGGGCGAGCAGTACTTC.

This clonotype occurred many times. The rearrangement links TRBV7-2 to TRBJ2-5; D is unresolved. Trimming left V 2 bases short and J 9 bases short, with 19 bases between. This CDR3 has 15 amino acids. Germline values: CDR1 SGHTA, CDR2 FQGNSA. The CDR3 reads CASSLPQTLLRAQYF. For the CDR3, the DNA is TGTGCCAGCAGCTTACCTCAGACCCTGCTCCGGGCCCAGTACTTC.

This clonotype was seen repeatedly, ten times or more. The chain joins TRBV21-1 to TRBJ2-3; the D segment call TRBD1 is taken from the table without a DNA check. TRBV21-1 corresponds to a pseudogene. CDR3 length: 20 residues. CDR3 in DNA: TGTGCCAGCAGCAATTACTGTCCCTCTGGGGACCGATTCATCACAGATACGCAGTATTTT. This encodes CASSNYCPSGDRFITDTQYF.

By sample share, this clonotype is medium-sized. The rearrangement uses TRBV10-3 and TRBJ2-7, with 7 bases matching TRBD1. CDR1 and CDR2 from the germline V gene are ENHRY and SYGVKD. J was trimmed by 2 bases and V by 7 bases; bases with no gene match: 2. This CDR3 is built from 12 residues. This CDR3 is CAIKGTAYEQYF. The CDR3 DNA reads as TGTGCCATCAAGGGGACAGCCTACGAGCAGTACTTC.

This clonotype has at least ten counts. J is TRBJ2-1 and V is TRBV11-2; D may be TRBD1 or TRBD2 (5 bases each). Germline loops: CDR1 SGHAT, CDR2 FQNNGV. V was trimmed by 1 base and J by 8 bases, leaving 18 bases between them. This CDR3 has 16 amino acids. CDR3 DNA sequence: TGTGCCAGCAGCTTAGTCGGGGCCCAGAGTCAGGATGAGCAGTTCTTC. Translation gives CASSLVGAQSQDEQFF.

In this sample, this clonotype turned up many times. The chain couples TRBV6-1 to TRBJ2-3; TRBD2 matches 12 bases. The V segment lost 2 bases and the J segment 1 base; nucleotides outside the gene matches: 1. Germline V gene data show CDR1 as MNHNS and CDR2 as SASEGT. This CDR3 is 16 amino acids long. This chain's CDR3 is CASSERLAGGTDTQYF. CDR3 nucleotides: TGTGCCAGCAGTGAAAGACTAGCGGGGGGCACAGATACGCAGTATTTT.

This clonotype has at least ten counts. This chain links TRBV7-2 with TRBJ1-5; the D is unclear. Germline V gene sequence: CDR1 SGHTA, CDR2 FQGNSA. V lost 3 bases and J lost 1, with 7 bases in between. CDR3 length: 14 residues. The CDR3 DNA reads as TGTGCCAGCAGCTTGATCCCGAGCAATCAGCCCCAGCATTTT. As protein: CASSLIPSNQPQHF.

Ten or more counts support this clonotype. The rearrangement joins TRBV25-1 to TRBJ2-5, with TRBD2 identical over 10 bases. Losses at the gene ends were 7 bases for V and 5 bases for J; bases not matched to a gene: 7. There are 14 residues in the CDR3. Germline V lookup: CDR1 MGHDK, CDR2 SYGVNS. CDR3: CASIASGSMETQYF. CDR3 DNA: TGTGCCAGCATAGCTAGCGGGAGTATGGAGACCCAGTACTTC.

A few counts support this clonotype. The rearrangement joins TRBV27 to TRBJ2-7; D is unresolved. CDR3 size: 13 residues. Germline-derived CDR1 and CDR2 are MNHEY and SMNVEV (reference sequence). V was pared by 0 bases and J by 6 bases, with 9 bases between. CDR3: CASSLSAGTEQYF. The CDR3 nucleotides read TGTGCCAGCAGTTTATCTGCCGGAACCGAGCAGTACTTC.

This chain joins TRBV7-8 and TRBJ2-2; no reliable D call. Germline values: CDR1 SGHVS, CDR2 FQNEAQ. CDR3 size: 14 residues. The V gene lost 8 bases and the J gene lost 6 bases, with 16 bases spanning the gap. This CDR3 is CASLLSPLAGELFF. As DNA, the CDR3 is TGTGCCAGCCTTCTTTCCCCGTTAGCCGGGGAGCTGTTTTTT.

The gene calls are TRBV20-1 and TRBJ2-2; 8 positions match TRBD2. V dropped 0 bases and J dropped 4; count of bases not matched to a gene: 7. Germline loops: CDR1 DFQATT, CDR2 SNEGSKA (reference sequence). The CDR3 is made up of 16 amino acids. CDR3 in amino acids: CSARDRRTSSTGELFF. In nucleotides, the CDR3 is TGCAGTGCTAGAGATCGTCGGACTAGCTCCACCGGGGAGCTGTTTTTT.

This clonotype occurred many times. The chain couples TRBV7-8 to TRBJ1-1; D not certain. The CDR3 extends over 13 amino acids. The germline CDR1 and CDR2 sequences are SGHVS and FQNEAQ. V was trimmed by 5 bases and J by 7 bases, leaving 14 bases between them. CDR3 sequence: CASSAVRAGEAFF. CDR3 bases: TGTGCCAGCAGCGCCGTGAGGGCGGGTGAAGCTTTCTTT.

This chain links TRBV29-1 with TRBJ2-3, with TRBD2 matching over 10 bases. The CDR3 length is 15 residues. V shed 0 bases, J shed 4 bases, and the junction held 4 bases outside the gene matches. From germline, CDR1 is SQVTM and CDR2 ANQGSEA. This CDR3 reads CSVEDPSGRADTQYF. The CDR3 DNA is TGCAGCGTTGAAGATCCGAGCGGGAGGGCAGATACGCAGTATTTT.

This clonotype was detected only a few times. V gene TRBV7-9 combines with J gene TRBJ2-7; 9 bases match TRBD1. The J segment lost 5 bases and the V segment lost 1 base, leaving 6 bases of the junction unmatched. CDR1 and CDR2 (germline): SEHNR, FQNEAQ (reference sequence). The CDR3 contains 15 residues. CDR3 amino acids: CASSLGGQGLDEQYF. The CDR3 DNA reads as TGTGCCAGCAGCTTAGGGGGACAGGGCCTCGACGAGCAGTACTTC. The variable domain in full, with the rest retrieved from reference TRBV7-9 and TRBJ2-7, is DTGVSQNPRHKITKRGQNVTFRCDPISEHNRLYWYRQTLGQGPEFLTYFQNEAQLEKSRLLSDRFSAERPKGSFSTLEIQRTEQGDSAMYLCASSLGGQGLDEQYFGPGTRLTVT.

The table lists this clonotype with many counts. The chain is built from TRBV12-3 or TRBV12-4 and TRBJ2-1, with a weak D call TRBD2 (7 bases). The V end lost 6 bases, the J end lost 2 bases, and 17 bases lay between the germline ends. The CDR3 loop spans 16 amino acids. This CDR3 reads CASSNRGGGPYNEQFF. The DNA of the CDR3 is TGTGCCAGCAGCAACCGAGGGGGGGGCCCCTACAATGAGCAGTTCTTC.

This clonotype was recorded many times. This chain joins TRBV15 and TRBJ1-3, with a possible D match to TRBD1 (5 bases). V shed 9 bases and J shed 0 bases, with 12 bases lying between them. The length of the CDR3 is 14 residues. Germline V gene data show CDR1 as LNHNV and CDR2 as YYDKDF (reference sequence). This chain's CDR3 is CATTTVNSGNTIYF. Written as DNA, the CDR3 is TGTGCCACGACGACAGTCAACTCTGGAAACACCATATATTTT.

At least ten counts were recorded for this clonotype. The V gene is TRBV7-2, the J gene TRBJ2-1, with 9 nucleotides matching TRBD2. With 2 bases clipped from V and 14 bases from J, the junction kept 13 bases outside the gene matches. CDR1 SGHTA and CDR2 FQGNSA come from the germline V gene. The length of the CDR3 is 15 residues. Here the CDR3 DNA reads TGTGCCAGCAGCTTAAACGCGGGGGCGGGGGGGCCAAAGTTCTTC. Translated: CASSLNAGAGGPKFF. Supplemented by reference TRBV7-2 and TRBJ2-1, the full variable domain reads GAGVSQSPSNKVTEKGKDVELRCDPISGHTALYWYRQSLGQGLEFLIYFQGNSAPDKSGLPSDRFSAERTGGSVSTLTIQRTQQEDSAVYLCASSLNAGAGGPKFFGPGTRLTVL.

This clonotype showed up many times. The chain carries TRBV20-1 and TRBJ2-7; 9 nucleotides match TRBD2. Germline-derived CDR1 and CDR2 are DFQATT and SNEGSKA (reference sequence). The CDR3 extends over 15 amino acids. J was trimmed by 3 bases and V by 3 bases; bases with no gene match: 9. The CDR3 DNA reads as TGCAGTGCTAGGGCCGAGCGGGAGGAAAGCTACGAGCAGTACTTC. Translating it yields CSARAEREESYEQYF.

The V and J genes are TRBV27 and TRBJ2-1, with a tentative D call TRBD2 (5 bases). From germline, CDR1 is MNHEY and CDR2 SMNVEV (reference sequence). This CDR3 is built from 20 residues. V lost 6 bases to trimming and J lost 0 bases, with 27 bases between them. The DNA of the CDR3 is TGTGCCAGCAGACGACACTATGAGGACTTAACCCTTAGCTCCTACAATGAGCAGTTCTTC. Its translation: CASRRHYEDLTLSSYNEQFF.

In this sample, this clonotype turned up many times. The genes are TRBV20-1 and TRBJ1-2, with TRBD1 as a possible D gene (6 bases). The CDR3 runs to 15 residues. Looked up from germline, CDR1 is DFQATT and CDR2 is SNEGSKA (reference sequence). Trimming left V 0 bases short and J 8 bases short, with 19 bases between. CDR3 loop: CSARDGTTEPGGYTF. The CDR3 nucleotides are TGCAGTGCTAGAGATGGGACAACGGAACCGGGGGGCTACACCTTC.

Many counts were recorded for this clonotype. The chain joins TRBV7-3 to TRBJ2-1, with 10 bases aligning to TRBD2. CDR3 length: 13 amino acids. Germline CDR1 SGHTA, CDR2 FQGTGA. Trimming cost V 4 bases and J 15 bases; bases outside gene matches: 9. CDR3: CASSSGLADSLFF. The CDR3 nucleotides are TGTGCCAGCAGCTCCGGACTAGCGGACTCCCTGTTCTTC. Drawing the rest from reference TRBV7-3 and TRBJ2-1, the complete variable domain is GAGVSQTPSNKVTEKGKYVELRCDPISGHTALYWYRQSLGQGPEFLIYFQGTGAADDSGLPNDRFFAVRPEGSVSTLKIQRTERGDSAVYLCASSSGLADSLFFGPGTRLTVL.

This clonotype occurred many times. The V call is TRBV7-9, the J call TRBJ1-5; D gene uncertain. Germline CDR1 reads SEHNR; CDR2 reads FQNEAQ (reference sequence). V was pared by 6 bases and J by 2 bases, with 5 bases between. The CDR3 length is 12 residues. The CDR3 protein is CASSPGNQPQHF. The CDR3 nucleotides read TGTGCCAGCAGTCCAGGCAATCAGCCCCAGCATTTT. Complete variable domain (other parts from reference TRBV7-9 and TRBJ1-5): DTGVSQNPRHKITKRGQNVTFRCDPISEHNRLYWYRQTLGQGPEFLTYFQNEAQLEKSRLLSDRFSAERPKGSFSTLEIQRTEQGDSAMYLCASSPGNQPQHFGDGTRLSIL.

This clonotype was seen repeatedly, ten times or more. In nucleotides, the CDR3 is TGTGCCAGCAGCTTGCCAGCGGGAGTTGGCACAGATACGCAGTATTTT. It codes for CASSLPAGVGTDTQYF. The rearrangement links TRBV5-6 to TRBJ2-3; 8 nucleotides agree with TRBD2. This CDR3 has 16 residues. V trimming: 1 base; J trimming: 1 base; junction bases outside the gene matches: 5. Germline values: CDR1 SGHDT, CDR2 YYEEEE.

There are many counts of this clonotype. V usage is TRBV10-3 and J usage is TRBJ2-1, with 12 bases matching TRBD2. The CDR3 runs to 15 residues. Germline-derived CDR1 and CDR2 are ENHRY and SYGVKD. V shed 6 bases, J shed 5 bases, and the junction held 5 bases outside the gene matches. CDR3 region: CAISVTSGGDNEQFF. For the CDR3, the DNA is TGTGCCATCAGCGTGACTAGCGGGGGAGACAATGAGCAGTTCTTC.

This clonotype came up many times. This chain links TRBV5-1 with TRBJ2-1; D remains ambiguous. The CDR3 covers 15 residues. Trimming took 0 bases from V and 1 from J, leaving 8 bases between them. Germline V gene data show CDR1 as SGHRS and CDR2 as YFSETQ. CDR3 bases: TGCGCCAGCAGCTTGGCAGGTGTGTCCTACAATGAGCAGTTCTTC. It yields the protein CASSLAGVSYNEQFF.

This clonotype was observed many times. This chain joins TRBV7-9 and TRBJ1-2; D remains ambiguous. V lost 0 bases to trimming and J lost 0 bases, with 8 bases between them. Germline loops: CDR1 SEHNR, CDR2 FQNEAQ (reference sequence). The CDR3 is 15 residues long. CDR3 nucleotide sequence: TGTGCCAGCAGCTTAGCCGGAGCAGCTAACTATGGCTACACCTTC. Amino acid sequence: CASSLAGAANYGYTF.

This clonotype was counted at least ten times. The chain employs TRBV12-3 or TRBV12-4 and TRBJ1-5; 10 bases map to TRBD1. The CDR3 length is 15 residues. V shed 7 bases and J 4 bases; nucleotides not matched to a gene: 7. The CDR3 nucleotides are TGTGCCAGCACCCCGGACAGGGGGTATAATCAGCCCCAGCATTTT. This codes for CASTPDRGYNQPQHF.

This clonotype was counted at least ten times. The V call is TRBV28, the J call TRBJ2-7; 9 positions match TRBD1. V gave up 5 bases and J gave up 1 base; unmatched junction bases: 15. CDR3 size: 18 residues. Germline CDR1 is MDHEN and CDR2 is SYDVKM. CDR3 bases: TGTGCCAGCAGTCCACTATTAGGGGGAGGACAGGGGTCCTACGAGCAGTACTTC. Its protein product is CASSPLLGGGQGSYEQYF.

This clonotype was recorded at least ten times. Sequence at one end of the junction differs from germline and may be a read error. The chain carries TRBV20-1 and TRBJ1-1; D remains unclear. This CDR3 region has 12 residues. Germline-derived CDR1 and CDR2 are DFQATT and SNEGSKA (reference sequence). The CDR3 region has the DNA TGCAGTGCAAGAGCGCCGAACACTGAAGCTTTCTTT. Protein: CSARAPNTEAFF.